The entry that follows covers one TCR beta chain sequence. Its antigen is undetermined. From germline, CDR1 is SGDLS and CDR2 YYNGEE. V lost 0 bases, J lost 0 bases, and 3 bases stayed unmatched. CDR3 length equals 16 residues. PCR primers comprised 60 Vbeta and 13 Jbeta primers. The repertoire was sequenced with immunoSEQ multiplex PCR; TCRdb's copy has only in-frame clones and lacks some. The repertoire holds 110,000 or so clones, with 82% as singletons. This specimen comes from a study of cytomegalovirus exposure and HLA in healthy donors. The study's findings and limits: It was taken for granted in presence/absence analyses that sequencing depth across donors was roughly uniform. Further analysis was carried out later, and it showed several of the most significant clusters appearing linked to common viral pathogens.

The clonotype was recovered from a woman aged 18-29 years in good health and CMV-seronegative. V and J are TRBV9 and TRBJ2-1; TRBD2 aligns across 7 bases. Material: PBMCs. This CDR3 reads CASSVGASGSYNEQFF. CDR3 sequence (DNA): TGTGCCAGCAGCGTAGGGGCTAGCGGCTCCTACAATGAGCAGTTCTTC.